The 10 T cell receptor beta chains below were found in one sample sequenced in a study of blood T cell repertoires in COVID-19. Here immunoSEQ multiplex PCR was the method, and the copy in TCRdb shows in-frame clones only, minus some. The sample holds tens of thousands of clones, 87% seen once. Sequences were obtained from peripheral blood. These receptors came from a woman older than 75 in a cohort sampled during active or convalescent COVID-19.

The chain is built from TRBV10-3 and TRBJ1-5; 7 nucleotides match TRBD1. Unmatched junction bases numbered 1, after V lost 0 bases and J lost 2 bases. The length of the CDR3 is 15 residues. Germline assignment: CDR1 ENHRY and CDR2 SYGVKD. The CDR3 is CAISESGTGNQPQHF. CDR3 DNA: TGTGCCATCAGTGAGTCAGGGACAGGCAATCAGCCCCAGCATTTT.

This clone showed up just once. The rearrangement links TRBV3-1 (or the pseudogene TRBV3-2) to TRBJ2-2; 7 nucleotides agree with TRBD2. The CDR3 totals 16 residues. The ends lost 4 bases at V and 4 bases at J; junction bases unmatched: 9. CDR1 and CDR2 from the germline V gene are LGHDT and YNNKEL (reference sequence). This chain's CDR3 is CASSPLRDYPTGELFF. DNA for the CDR3: TGTGCCAGCAGCCCACTCCGGGACTACCCCACCGGGGAGCTGTTTTTT.

The chain carries TRBV11-3 and TRBJ1-2; possible D gene TRBD1, 5 bases. CDR1 and CDR2 from the germline V gene are SGHNT and YENEEA. The CDR3 contains 15 residues. V dropped 1 base and J dropped 5 bases, with 14 bases sitting between them. The CDR3 spells CASSLAEPGLYGYTF. The CDR3 bases are TGTGCCAGCAGCTTAGCAGAACCAGGGCTTTATGGCTACACCTTC.

This rearrangement joins TRBV7-2 to TRBJ2-7; 7 bases are a match to TRBD2. This CDR3 is 16 amino acids long. J was trimmed by 3 bases and V by 5 bases; bases with no gene match: 13. Germline V gives CDR1 SGHTA, CDR2 FQGNSA. As DNA, the CDR3 is TGTGCCAGCAGCGTCCGGTCCGGGACTATTCGCTACGAGCAGTACTTC. It translates to CASSVRSGTIRYEQYF.

The rearrangement uses TRBV18 and TRBJ1-2; D ambiguous. There are 14 residues in the CDR3. The V end lost 3 bases, the J end lost 2 bases, and 10 bases lay between the germline ends. The germline V gene has CDR1 KGHSH and CDR2 LQKENI. For the CDR3, the DNA is TGTGCCAGCTCACCTACGGTCCAAAACTATGGCTACACCTTC. This encodes CASSPTVQNYGYTF. Looking up the rest from reference TRBV18 and TRBJ1-2 gives the full variable domain: NAGVMQNPRHLVRRRGQEARLRCSPMKGHSHVYWYRQLPEEGLKFMVYLQKENIIDESGMPKERFSAEFPKEGPSILRIQQVVRGDSAAYFCASSPTVQNYGYTFGSGTRLTVV.

The chain recombines TRBV12-1 with TRBJ1-2; the listed D gene, TRBD1, was not tested against the DNA. TRBV12-1 constitutes a pseudogene. The CDR3 contains 14 residues. CDR3 residues: CASSIGTGCYGYTF. The CDR3 DNA reads as TGTGCCAGCAGCATAGGGACAGGGTGCTATGGCTACACCTTC.

The V gene is TRBV27, the J gene TRBJ2-6; D is unclear. The V gene's germline CDR1 is MNHEY and CDR2 SMNVEV (reference sequence). Trimming left V 5 bases short and J 0 bases short, with 14 bases between. The CDR3 consists of 17 residues. CDR3 region: CASSRQQLSSGANVLTF. CDR3 sequence (DNA): TGTGCCAGCAGTCGGCAACAGTTAAGCTCTGGGGCCAACGTCCTGACTTTC.

This chain connects TRBV5-1 to TRBJ1-3; D call uncertain. CDR1 is SGHRS, CDR2 YFSETQ, per germline. The CDR3 covers 14 residues. V dropped 2 bases and J dropped 0 bases, with 6 bases sitting between them. The CDR3 DNA sequence: TGCGCCAGCAGCTTATACACCTCTGGAAACACCATATATTTT. Translated: CASSLYTSGNTIYF.

Details on this clone: The germline gene is not matched at one end of the junction; a read error may be the cause. The chain has TRBV7-7 and TRBJ1-4; D not resolved. This CDR3 comprises 18 residues. CDR1 and CDR2 (germline): SSHAT, FNYEAQ (reference sequence). The CDR3 region has the DNA TGTGCTAGCAGCTTAGGTCAGAGTGCGGTTGGGACTAATGAAAAACTGTTTTTT. This gives the protein CASSLGQSAVGTNEKLFF.

The genes are TRBV7-3 and TRBJ1-2; D might be TRBD1 (5 bases). The CDR3 has 13 amino acids. Germline loops: CDR1 SGHTA, CDR2 FQGTGA. V lost 1 base and J 5 bases, leaving 8 bases between the germline ends. The CDR3 is CASSLSRDYGYTF. CDR3 nucleotide sequence: TGTGCCAGCAGCTTAAGCAGGGATTATGGCTACACCTTC.